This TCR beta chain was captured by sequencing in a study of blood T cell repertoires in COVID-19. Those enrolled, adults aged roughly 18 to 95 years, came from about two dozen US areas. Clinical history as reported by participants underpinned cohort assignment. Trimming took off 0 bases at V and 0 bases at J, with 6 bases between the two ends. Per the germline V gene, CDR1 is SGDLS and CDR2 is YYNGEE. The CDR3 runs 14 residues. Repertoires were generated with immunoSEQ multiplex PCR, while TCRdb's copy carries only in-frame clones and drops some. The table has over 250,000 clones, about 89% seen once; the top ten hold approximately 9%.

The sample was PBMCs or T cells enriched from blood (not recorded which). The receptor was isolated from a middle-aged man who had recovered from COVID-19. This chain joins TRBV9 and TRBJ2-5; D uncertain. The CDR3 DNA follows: TGTGCCAGCAGCGTAGGGCGGCACCAAGAGACCCAGTACTTC. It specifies CASSVGRHQETQYF.